Listed here are 28 T cell receptor beta chains from one sample, sequenced in a study of shared clonotypes between healthy human individuals. Assay: immunoSEQ multiplex PCR; the TCRdb copy retains only in-frame clones and omits some. The sample has more than 1 million clones, about 84% seen once. The sequenced sample consisted of memory CD4+ T cells from PBMCs. Subset: CD45RA-negative fraction. Every receptor here comes from a man in his late teens or twenties in good health. Some clones in this sample may be carry-over from other donors' samples.

The rearrangement uses TRBV4-1 and TRBJ1-4; 8 bases map to TRBD1. Germline V CDR1 and CDR2: MGHRA, YSYEKL. The CDR3 has 15 amino acids. The V gene end was trimmed by 4 bases and the J gene end by 8 bases; junction bases not matched to a gene: 9. CDR3 in DNA: TGCGCCAGCAGCCCCCTGACAGGGGAGGGGGAAAAACTGTTTTTT. Residues: CASSPLTGEGEKLFF.

The count of this clone is one. The V call is TRBV29-1, the J call TRBJ1-2; 9 bases match TRBD1. Losses at the gene ends were 7 bases for V and 9 bases for J; bases not matched to a gene: 12. Germline V lookup: CDR1 SQVTM, CDR2 ANQGSEA. This CDR3 has 13 amino acids. The CDR3 DNA is TGCAGCGCGAGAGGGACAGGGAAGGGGAGCTACACCTTC. It specifies CSARGTGKGSYTF.

The chain joins TRBV5-1 to TRBJ2-1; 7 nucleotides align to TRBD2. V lost 6 bases and J lost 8; bases outside the gene matches: 14. The CDR3 has 15 residues. Germline V gene data show CDR1 as SGHRS and CDR2 as YFSETQ. The CDR3 DNA is TGCGCCAGCACTCTCATAGGGAGGGTCGAGGATGAGCAGTTCTTC. This gives the protein CASTLIGRVEDEQFF.

The genes are TRBV27 and TRBJ2-1; 11 bases align to TRBD2. V trimming: 7 bases; J trimming: 12 bases; junction bases outside the gene matches: 8. The CDR3 is made up of 13 amino acids. CDR1 and CDR2 (germline): MNHEY, SMNVEV (reference sequence). The CDR3 DNA is TGTGCCAGCACCGGGACTAGCGGAGAGAGGCAGTTCTTC. Translated, it gives CASTGTSGERQFF.

This clone came up once. The chain recombines TRBV6-1 with TRBJ2-5; D is perhaps TRBD1 (5 bases). In germline, CDR1 is MNHNS, CDR2 SASEGT. The V end lost 5 bases, the J end lost 2 bases, and 9 bases lay between the germline ends. The CDR3 loop spans 13 amino acids. CDR3 nucleotides: TGTGCCAGCAGTTTGGACACGCAAGAGACCCAGTACTTC. Translation: CASSLDTQETQYF.

The gene calls are TRBV30 and TRBJ1-5; TRBD1 might be the D (5 bases). Germline V gene data show CDR1 as GTSNPN and CDR2 as SVGIG (reference sequence). The CDR3 runs to 13 residues. The V end was cut by 4 bases, the J end by 6 bases, with 13 bases between. CDR3 nucleotide sequence: TGTGCCTGGAATGGGGCCGGCGGTCAGCCCCAGCATTTT. Protein product: CAWNGAGGQPQHF.

This clone was detected only once. The chain carries TRBV28 and TRBJ2-1; 8 nucleotides match TRBD2. Germline V CDR1 and CDR2: MDHEN, SYDVKM. The length of the CDR3 is 16 residues. Germline trimming cut 3 bases from V and 0 bases from J; bases unmatched to any gene: 4. This chain's CDR3 is CASSFGGRYSYNEQFF. The DNA for the CDR3 is TGTGCCAGCAGTTTCGGCGGGAGGTACTCCTACAATGAGCAGTTCTTC.

The chain combines TRBV14 with TRBJ2-2; D is unresolved. CDR3 length equals 13 residues. Germline CDR1 SGHDN, CDR2 FVKESK. V was clipped by 2 bases and J by 4 bases, with 5 bases between them. The CDR3 DNA reads as TGTGCCAGCAGCCAATCTACCACCGGGGAGCTGTTTTTT. Translated, it gives CASSQSTTGELFF. Looking up the rest from reference TRBV14 and TRBJ2-2 gives the full variable domain: EAGVTQFPSHSVIEKGQTVTLRCDPISGHDNLYWYRRVMGKEIKFLLHFVKESKQDESGMPNNRFLAERTGGTYSTLKVQPAELEDSGVYFCASSQSTTGELFFGEGSRLTVL.

This chain connects TRBV6-1 to TRBJ1-2; D remains unclear. The CDR3 is made up of 14 amino acids. V dropped 8 bases and J dropped 4 bases, with 17 bases sitting between them. Germline V CDR1 and CDR2: MNHNS, SASEGT. CDR3 in amino acids: CASSVAGPIYGYTF. DNA for the CDR3: TGTGCCAGCTCGGTGGCAGGTCCGATCTATGGCTACACCTTC.

This clone was observed at least ten times. The chain combines TRBV5-6 with TRBJ2-7; D is tentatively TRBD1 or TRBD2 (5 bases each). This CDR3 region has 15 residues. V shed 4 bases and J shed 0 bases, with 14 bases lying between them. Germline CDR1 is SGHDT and CDR2 is YYEEEE. The CDR3 here is CASSTGHGASYEQYF. CDR3 coding DNA: TGTGCCAGCAGCACCGGCCACGGGGCCTCCTACGAGCAGTACTTC.

The chain recombines TRBV28 with TRBJ1-5; D might be TRBD1 (5 bases). The V and J ends lost 5 bases and 4 bases respectively, with 18 bases between them. Germline values: CDR1 MDHEN, CDR2 SYDVKM. CDR3 length equals 16 residues. The CDR3 DNA follows: TGTGCCAGCAGTCCCCTCGGTCAGGGAGAGAATCAGCCCCAGCATTTT. Translation gives CASSPLGQGENQPQHF.

The V and J genes are TRBV2 and TRBJ1-5, with TRBD1 as a possible D gene (5 bases). The CDR3 contains 14 residues. With 6 bases removed from V and 2 bases from J, the gap between germline ends came to 11 bases. Germline CDR1 reads SNHLY; CDR2 reads FYNNEI. The CDR3 coding sequence is TGTGCCAGCAGCCAAACAGGCCGCAATCAGCCCCAGCATTTT. As protein: CASSQTGRNQPQHF.

V gene TRBV7-2 combines with J gene TRBJ2-7, with D unresolved. In germline, CDR1 is SGHTA, CDR2 FQGNSA. The CDR3 runs 12 residues. Trimming cost V 2 bases and J 6 bases, with 8 bases left between them. The DNA of the CDR3 is TGTGCCAGCAGCTTAAATAAGGGCGAGCAGTACTTC. Encoded protein: CASSLNKGEQYF.

V usage is TRBV2 and J usage is TRBJ1-2; 8 bases align to TRBD1. The J segment lost 1 base and the V segment lost 4 bases, leaving 2 bases of the junction unmatched. Per germline, CDR1 SNHLY and CDR2 FYNNEI. CDR3 length: 14 residues. The CDR3 protein is CASSGTGINYGYTF. The CDR3 DNA sequence: TGTGCCAGCAGTGGGACAGGGATTAACTATGGCTACACCTTC. Together with reference TRBV2 and TRBJ1-2, the CDR3 gives the full variable domain: EPEVTQTPSHQVTQMGQEVILRCVPISNHLYFYWYRQILGQKVEFLVSFYNNEISEKSEIFDDQFSVERPDGSNFTLKIRSTKLEDSAMYFCASSGTGINYGYTFGSGTRLTVV.

The CDR3 DNA sequence: TGTGCCAGCAGTGGTAACAGGGGGCCAACCCCCTACGAGCAGTACTTC. This gives the protein CASSGNRGPTPYEQYF. The V gene is TRBV6-1, the J gene TRBJ2-7, with 9 bases matching TRBD1. Trimming at V came to 4 bases and at J to 2 bases, leaving 9 bases not matched to a gene. This CDR3 region has 16 residues. Germline lookup yields CDR1 MNHNS and CDR2 SASEGT.

The chain joins TRBV4-1 to TRBJ1-4; the D is unclear. This CDR3 is 15 amino acids long. Germline V CDR1 and CDR2: MGHRA, YSYEKL. Trimming shortened V by 6 bases and J by 7 bases, and 18 bases separated the two germline ends. The CDR3 here is CASRGMVGPREKLFF. The CDR3 coding sequence is TGCGCCAGCAGAGGAATGGTAGGGCCCCGTGAAAAACTGTTTTTT.

The chain has TRBV29-1 and TRBJ2-5; D remains ambiguous. The J call may be mistaken, given a closer DNA end match to TRBJ2-7. The CDR3 has 12 amino acids. Per the germline V gene, CDR1 is SQVTM and CDR2 is ANQGSEA. CDR3 sequence: CSVDSGGYEQYF. DNA for the CDR3: TGCAGCGTTGACTCGGGTGGCTACGAGCAGTACTTC.

The chain has TRBV5-6 and TRBJ2-5, with 15 bases aligning to TRBD2. CDR3 size: 19 residues. Trimming cost V 4 bases and J 3 bases; bases outside gene matches: 13. CDR1 is SGHDT, CDR2 YYEEEE, per germline. This CDR3 reads CASSPGLAGGTRGEETQYF. In nucleotides, the CDR3 is TGTGCCAGCAGCCCGGGACTAGCGGGAGGAACCCGTGGAGAAGAGACCCAGTACTTC.

This chain joins TRBV7-6 and TRBJ2-1; D gene uncertain. The V end was cut by 5 bases, the J end by 8 bases, with 13 bases between. CDR3 length: 13 residues. Germline V gives CDR1 SGHVS, CDR2 FNYEAQ. Written as DNA, the CDR3 is TGTGCCAGCAGCCCACGGGCTTTCCATGAGCAGTTCTTC. Its protein is CASSPRAFHEQFF.

This clone was counted only a few times. This chain joins TRBV2 and TRBJ1-1; D ambiguous. V shed 3 bases and J shed 4 bases, with 12 bases lying between them. The germline V gene has CDR1 SNHLY and CDR2 FYNNEI. CDR3 length: 14 residues. The CDR3 nucleotides read TGTGCCAGCAGTGAGGCCCGCGGGTCCACTGAAGCTTTCTTT. This codes for CASSEARGSTEAFF.

This clone was detected ten times or more. Different DNA sequences within this sample yield the same CDR3. The J gene is TRBJ1-1, the V gene TRBV25-1; D remains ambiguous. Germline V CDR1 and CDR2: MGHDK, SYGVNS. V dropped 0 bases and J dropped 4 bases, with 9 bases sitting between them. CDR3 length equals 14 residues. The CDR3 sequence is CASSEYQEGTEAFF. In DNA, the CDR3 is TGTGCCAGCAGTGAATATCAAGAGGGCACTGAAGCTTTCTTT.

This clone has just a few counts. The V and J genes are TRBV5-6 and TRBJ1-1, with D unclear. The V gene's germline CDR1 is SGHDT and CDR2 YYEEEE. Trimming stripped 3 bases from V and 1 base from J, with 10 bases between. This CDR3 contains 14 residues. CDR3 residues: CASSSGYTNTEAFF. The CDR3 region has the DNA TGTGCCAGCAGCTCAGGTTACACGAACACTGAAGCTTTCTTT.

The chain combines TRBV18 with TRBJ2-7; D ambiguous. V lost 3 bases and J lost 6, with 18 bases in between. The germline gives CDR1 KGHSH, CDR2 LQKENI. CDR3 length equals 15 residues. CDR3 sequence: CASSPDLPEFGEQYF. The CDR3 DNA reads as TGTGCCAGCTCACCCGATCTTCCGGAATTTGGCGAGCAGTACTTC. The full variable domain, rest sourced from reference TRBV18 and TRBJ2-7, is NAGVMQNPRHLVRRRGQEARLRCSPMKGHSHVYWYRQLPEEGLKFMVYLQKENIIDESGMPKERFSAEFPKEGPSILRIQQVVRGDSAAYFCASSPDLPEFGEQYFGPGTRLTVT.

This rearrangement joins TRBV11-3 to TRBJ2-7, with 8 nucleotides matching TRBD2. With 5 bases clipped from V and 1 base from J, the junction kept 7 bases outside the gene matches. This CDR3 spans 15 amino acids. From germline, CDR1 is SGHNT and CDR2 YENEEA. CDR3 sequence (DNA): TGTGCCAGCAGCCTATCTAGCGGGCCGTCCTACGAGCAGTACTTC. Translated: CASSLSSGPSYEQYF.

The sample holds many counts of this clone. The chain links TRBV5-1 to TRBJ2-4; no definite D call. The CDR3 totals 16 residues. Trimming removed 4 bases at V and 0 bases at J, with 14 bases between. In germline, CDR1 is SGHRS, CDR2 YFSETQ. The chain's CDR3 is CASSPDYQLAKNIQYF. CDR3 DNA: TGCGCCAGCAGCCCTGATTATCAACTAGCCAAAAACATTCAGTACTTC.

This chain uses TRBV27 with TRBJ1-5, with 9 nucleotides matching TRBD1. The CDR3 consists of 18 residues. Germline CDR1 is MNHEY and CDR2 is SMNVEV (reference sequence). V dropped 3 bases and J dropped 5; count of bases not matched to a gene: 14. DNA of the CDR3: TGTGCCAGCAGTTTTTCTCCCCCCCGGACAGGGGATTATCAGCCCCAGCATTTT. Its translation: CASSFSPPRTGDYQPQHF.

The chain recombines TRBV18 with TRBJ1-1; 8 positions match TRBD1. The CDR3 loop spans 14 amino acids. V lost 3 bases, J lost 5 bases, and 5 bases stayed unmatched. Germline V gene lookup returns CDR1 KGHSH and CDR2 LQKENI. The CDR3 here is CASSPRQGFTEAFF. For the CDR3, the DNA is TGTGCCAGCTCACCTCGACAGGGGTTTACTGAAGCTTTCTTT. Full variable domain (missing parts from reference TRBV18 and TRBJ1-1): NAGVMQNPRHLVRRRGQEARLRCSPMKGHSHVYWYRQLPEEGLKFMVYLQKENIIDESGMPKERFSAEFPKEGPSILRIQQVVRGDSAAYFCASSPRQGFTEAFFGQGTRLTVV.

This clone was found a few times. The chain joins TRBV27 to TRBJ2-7; D gene uncertain. Trimming left V 11 bases short and J 0 bases short, with 14 bases between. Germline V gene lookup returns CDR1 MNHEY and CDR2 SMNVEV (reference sequence). The CDR3 totals 13 residues. This CDR3 reads CAQTARHSYEQYF. As DNA, the CDR3 is TGTGCCCAAACGGCTAGACACTCCTACGAGCAGTACTTC.